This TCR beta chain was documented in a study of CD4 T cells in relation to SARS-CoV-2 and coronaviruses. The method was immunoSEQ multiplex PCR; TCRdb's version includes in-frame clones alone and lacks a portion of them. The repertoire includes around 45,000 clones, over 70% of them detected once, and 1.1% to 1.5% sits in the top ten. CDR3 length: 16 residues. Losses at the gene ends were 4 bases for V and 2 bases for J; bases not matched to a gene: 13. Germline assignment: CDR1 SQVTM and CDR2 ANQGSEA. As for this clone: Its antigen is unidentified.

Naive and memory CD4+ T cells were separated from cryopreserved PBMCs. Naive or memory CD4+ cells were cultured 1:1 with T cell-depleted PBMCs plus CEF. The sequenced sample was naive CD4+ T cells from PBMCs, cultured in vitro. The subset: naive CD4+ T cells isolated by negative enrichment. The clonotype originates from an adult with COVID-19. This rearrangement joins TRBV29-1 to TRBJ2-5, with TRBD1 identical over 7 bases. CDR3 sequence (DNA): TGCAGCGTTGTGAGGGGCTCAGGGGGTCTTCAAGAGACCCAGTACTTC. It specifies CSVVRGSGGLQETQYF.